The 9 T cell receptor beta chains below come from one sample, sequenced in a study of Ad26.COV2.S vaccination and SARS-CoV-2 variants. Treatment described: about 20 received Ad26.COV2.S at low or high dose, single or two shots; about 5 received placebo; per-sample allocation not given. Specimen acquisition occurred on day 63 following the initial vaccine or placebo injection. This table comes from immunoSEQ multiplex PCR, and its TCRdb copy is limited to in-frame clones, with some not included. The table records fewer than 400,000 clones, roughly 84% of them present only once. Sequencing used peripheral blood, obtained in a trial of Ad26.COV2.S vaccine versus placebo. The receptors shown here come from a person between 18 and 65 years old who received the Ad26.COV2.S COVID-19 vaccine or a placebo.

The rearrangement joins TRBV6-2 or TRBV6-3 to TRBJ2-1; D is uncertain. The CDR3 runs to 14 residues. V lost 6 bases and J lost 8, with 17 bases in between. Germline CDR1 is MNHEY and CDR2 is SVGEGT. The CDR3: CASSDSGPLDEQFF. As DNA, the CDR3 is TGTGCCAGCAGCGACTCCGGGCCTTTAGATGAGCAGTTCTTC.

The V gene is TRBV5-5, the J gene TRBJ2-7; D is unclear. Germline V gene lookup returns CDR1 SGHKS and CDR2 YYEKEE (reference sequence). The CDR3 spans 15 residues. The germline V and J ends were trimmed by 3 bases and 6 bases, with 19 bases remaining between them. In DNA form, the CDR3 reads TGTGCCAGCAGCTCTCCGACCCAAGGGTCTGTCGAGCAGTACTTC. It translates to CASSSPTQGSVEQYF.

This rearrangement joins TRBV18 to TRBJ1-1, with D unclear. Germline CDR1 is KGHSH and CDR2 is LQKENI. V gave up 1 base and J gave up 3 bases, with 6 bases separating them. The CDR3 contains 13 residues. CDR3 nucleotides: TGTGCCAGCTCACCACTCCTCGACACTGAAGCTTTCTTT. Amino acid sequence: CASSPLLDTEAFF. Looking up the rest from reference TRBV18 and TRBJ1-1 gives the full variable domain: NAGVMQNPRHLVRRRGQEARLRCSPMKGHSHVYWYRQLPEEGLKFMVYLQKENIIDESGMPKERFSAEFPKEGPSILRIQQVVRGDSAAYFCASSPLLDTEAFFGQGTRLTVV.

The chain uses TRBV12-3 or TRBV12-4 and TRBJ1-2; D gene ambiguous. V lost 1 base, J lost 0 bases, and 3 bases lay in between. This CDR3 comprises 13 residues. The CDR3 DNA reads as TGTGCCAGCAGTTTAGGGTCTAACTATGGCTACACCTTC. Translating gives CASSLGSNYGYTF.

This clone was observed once. The gene calls are TRBV3-1 (or the pseudogene TRBV3-2) and TRBJ2-3, with 8 bases that match TRBD1. Germline CDR1 and CDR2: LGHDT and YNNKEL (reference sequence). V trimming: 1 base; J trimming: 7 bases; junction bases outside the gene matches: 7. There are 15 residues in the CDR3. The CDR3 nucleotides are TGTGCCAGCAGCCAAGGTGGACAGGGTTTTAATACGCAGTATTTT. The encoded protein is CASSQGGQGFNTQYF.

V usage is TRBV25-1 and J usage is TRBJ1-1; D possibly corresponds to TRBD1 (6 bases). The germline gives CDR1 MGHDK, CDR2 SYGVNS. Trimming removed 5 bases from V and 1 base from J, with 8 bases in between. The CDR3 sequence is 13 residues long. The CDR3 spells CASSIQGNTEAFF. The CDR3, as DNA: TGTGCCAGCAGTATACAGGGGAACACTGAAGCTTTCTTT.

The chain combines TRBV19 with TRBJ1-5; D gene ambiguous. Germline V gene lookup returns CDR1 LNHDA and CDR2 SQIVND (reference sequence). With 5 bases removed from V and 11 bases from J, the gap between germline ends came to 16 bases. CDR3 length: 13 residues. The CDR3 nucleotides read TGTGCCAGTAGTGTGCTACTCGAGAAGGCCCAGCATTTT. It is translated as CASSVLLEKAQHF.

This clone was observed once. This chain uses TRBV19 with TRBJ1-1, with 7 bases matching TRBD1. Germline trimming cut 3 bases from V and 6 bases from J; bases unmatched to any gene: 7. CDR1 LNHDA and CDR2 SQIVND come from the germline V gene (reference sequence). The CDR3 has 14 residues. CDR3 DNA: TGTGCCAGTAGTATGTTCGAGGGGGCACCTGAAGCTTTCTTT. Protein: CASSMFEGAPEAFF.

This clone was seen once. V gene TRBV7-9 combines with J gene TRBJ1-2; 7 positions agree with TRBD1. This CDR3 region has 17 residues. The germline V gene has CDR1 SEHNR and CDR2 FQNEAQ (reference sequence). The V gene end was trimmed by 4 bases and the J gene end by 4 bases; junction bases not matched to a gene: 15. The CDR3 DNA sequence: TGTGCCAGCAGCTACGACAGGGCCCGAATCGGGGCCTATGGCTACACCTTC. It specifies CASSYDRARIGAYGYTF.